The entry below describes one TCR beta chain. In the authors' workflow: The assay estimated nucleated cells by amplifying reference gene primers. Method: immunoSEQ multiplex PCR; TCRdb's copy keeps in-frame clones and lacks some. That table is the source of V, J and clone size, and D and trimming were worked out from the DNA. The table records 250,000 or so clones, under 85% of them present only once. The record originates from a study of blood T cell repertoires in COVID-19. Whole-study context: Material from acute and convalescent COVID-19 was sourced from the United States, Italy and Spain. In each case, the material was cDNA or gDNA derived from T cells, B-cell-depleted T cells, or PBMCs.

This CDR3 comprises 14 residues. V lost 9 bases and J lost 3, with 15 bases in between. The germline CDR1 and CDR2 sequences are MDHEN and SYDVKM. This rearrangement joins TRBV28 to TRBJ1-5; D possibly corresponds to TRBD1 (5 bases). The sequencing input was peripheral blood. The receptor comes from a man between 25 and 39 years old who had recovered from COVID-19. Here the CDR3 DNA reads TGTGCCAGTCTCCCTCAGGGTTACAATCAGCCCCAGCATTTT. This encodes CASLPQGYNQPQHF.